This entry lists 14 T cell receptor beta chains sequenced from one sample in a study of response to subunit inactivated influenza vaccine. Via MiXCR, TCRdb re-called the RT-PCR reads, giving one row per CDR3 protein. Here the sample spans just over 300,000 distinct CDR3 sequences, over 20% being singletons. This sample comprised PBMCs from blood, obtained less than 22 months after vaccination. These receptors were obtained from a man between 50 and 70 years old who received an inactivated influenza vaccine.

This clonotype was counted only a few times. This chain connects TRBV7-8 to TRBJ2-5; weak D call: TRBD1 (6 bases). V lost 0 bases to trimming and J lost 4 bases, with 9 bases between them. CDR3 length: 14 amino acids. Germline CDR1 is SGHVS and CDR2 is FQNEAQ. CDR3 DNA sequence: TGTGCCAGCAGCTTAGCAGCAGGGGCAGAGACCCAGTACTTC. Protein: CASSLAAGAETQYF. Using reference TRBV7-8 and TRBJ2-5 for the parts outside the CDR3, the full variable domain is GAGVSQSPRYKVAKRGQDVALRCDPISGHVSLFWYQQALGQGPEFLTYFQNEAQLDKSGLPSDRFFAERPEGSVSTLKIQRTQQEDSAVYLCASSLAAGAETQYFGPGTRLLVL.

The CDR3 sequence: CASARWSGENTGELFF. The DNA of the CDR3 is TGTGCCAGCGCCCGGTGGAGCGGAGAGAACACCGGGGAGCTGTTTTTT. The chain has TRBV3-1 and TRBJ2-2; D might be TRBD2 (5 bases). The germline V gene has CDR1 LGHDT and CDR2 YNNKEL (reference sequence). There are 16 residues in the CDR3. V was pared by 8 bases and J by 1 base, with 17 bases between. The full variable domain, in which reference TRBV3-1 and TRBJ2-2 provide the parts outside the CDR3, is DTAVSQTPKYLVTQMGNDKSIKCEQNLGHDTMYWYKQDSKKFLKIMFSYNNKELIINETVPNRFSPKSPDKAHLNLHINSLELGDSAVYFCASARWSGENTGELFFGEGSRLTVL.

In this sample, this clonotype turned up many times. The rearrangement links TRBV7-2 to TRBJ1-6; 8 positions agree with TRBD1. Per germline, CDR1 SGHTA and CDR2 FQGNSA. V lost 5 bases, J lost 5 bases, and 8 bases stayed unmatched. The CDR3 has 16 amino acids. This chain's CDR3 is CASSGDRLANNSPLHF. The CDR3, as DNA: TGTGCCAGCAGCGGGGACAGGCTTGCGAATAATTCACCCCTCCACTTT.

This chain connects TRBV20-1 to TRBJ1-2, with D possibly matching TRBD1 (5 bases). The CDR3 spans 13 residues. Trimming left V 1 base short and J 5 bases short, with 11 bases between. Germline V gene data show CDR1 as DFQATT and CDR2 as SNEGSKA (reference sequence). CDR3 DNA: TGCAGTGCTAGAGCCCTCCGACAGTATGGCTACACCTTC. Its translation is CSARALRQYGYTF.

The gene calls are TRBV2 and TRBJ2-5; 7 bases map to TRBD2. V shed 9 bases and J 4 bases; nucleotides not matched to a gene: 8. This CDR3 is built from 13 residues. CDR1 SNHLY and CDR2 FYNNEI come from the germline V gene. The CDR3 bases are TGTGCCAGGGCTACTAGCGTAGGAGAGACCCAGTACTTC. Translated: CARATSVGETQYF.

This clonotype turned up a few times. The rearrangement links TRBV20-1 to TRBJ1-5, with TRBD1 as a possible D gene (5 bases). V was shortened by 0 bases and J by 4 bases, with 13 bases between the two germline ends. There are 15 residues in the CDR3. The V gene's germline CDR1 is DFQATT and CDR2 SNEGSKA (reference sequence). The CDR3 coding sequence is TGCAGTGCTAGAGATTTTTTGGGGCTAAATCAGCCCCAGCATTTT. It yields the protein CSARDFLGLNQPQHF.

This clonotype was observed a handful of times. The CDR3: CSASDGQPQHF. Written as DNA, the CDR3 is TGCAGTGCTTCTGACGGGCAGCCCCAGCATTTT. The chain joins TRBV20-1 to TRBJ1-5; D unclear. The V end was cut by 5 bases, the J end by 7 bases, with 9 bases between. Germline V gives CDR1 DFQATT, CDR2 SNEGSKA (reference sequence). This CDR3 contains 11 residues.

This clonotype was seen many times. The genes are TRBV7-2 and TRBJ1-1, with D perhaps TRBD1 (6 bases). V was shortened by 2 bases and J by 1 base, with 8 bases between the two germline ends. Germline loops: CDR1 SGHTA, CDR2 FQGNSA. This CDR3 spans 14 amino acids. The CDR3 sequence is CASSLQGWNTEAFF. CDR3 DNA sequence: TGTGCCAGCAGCTTACAGGGGTGGAACACTGAAGCTTTCTTT.

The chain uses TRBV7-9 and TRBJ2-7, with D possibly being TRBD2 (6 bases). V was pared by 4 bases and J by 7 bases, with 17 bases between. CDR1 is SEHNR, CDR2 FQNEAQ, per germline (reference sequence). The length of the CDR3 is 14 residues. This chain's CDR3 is CASSSREGAGEQYF. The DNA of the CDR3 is TGTGCCAGCAGCTCCCGCGAGGGAGCGGGTGAGCAGTACTTC.

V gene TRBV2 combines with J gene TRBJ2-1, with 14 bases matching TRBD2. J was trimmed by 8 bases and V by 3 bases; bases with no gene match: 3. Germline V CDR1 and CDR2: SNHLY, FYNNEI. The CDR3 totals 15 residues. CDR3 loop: CASSDLGLAGDEQFF. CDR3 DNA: TGTGCCAGCAGTGATTTGGGACTAGCGGGAGATGAGCAGTTCTTC.

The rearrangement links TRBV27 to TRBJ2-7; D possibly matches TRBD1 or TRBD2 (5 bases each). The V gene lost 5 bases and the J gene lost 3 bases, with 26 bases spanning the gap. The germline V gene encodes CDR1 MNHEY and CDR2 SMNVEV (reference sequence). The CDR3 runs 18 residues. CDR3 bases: TGTGCCAGCAGTCCCTCGGGGACCCTGCGGAGGACCAACTACGAGCAGTACTTC. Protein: CASSPSGTLRRTNYEQYF.

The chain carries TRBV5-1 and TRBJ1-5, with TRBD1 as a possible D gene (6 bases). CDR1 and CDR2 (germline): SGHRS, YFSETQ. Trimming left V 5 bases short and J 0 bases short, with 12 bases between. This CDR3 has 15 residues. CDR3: CASRPRGDSNQPQHF. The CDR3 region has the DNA TGCGCCAGCAGACCGAGGGGGGATAGCAATCAGCCCCAGCATTTT. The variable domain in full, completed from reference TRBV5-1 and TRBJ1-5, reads KAGVTQTPRYLIKTRGQQVTLSCSPISGHRSVSWYQQTPGQGLQFLFEYFSETQRNKGNFPGRFSGRQFSNSRSEMNVSTLELGDSALYLCASRPRGDSNQPQHFGDGTRLSIL.

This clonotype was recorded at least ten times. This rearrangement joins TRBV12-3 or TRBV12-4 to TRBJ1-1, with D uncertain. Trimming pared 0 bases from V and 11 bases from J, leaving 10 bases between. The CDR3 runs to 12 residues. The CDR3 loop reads CASSLATRVAFF. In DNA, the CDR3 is TGTGCCAGCAGTTTAGCTACTAGGGTGGCTTTCTTT.

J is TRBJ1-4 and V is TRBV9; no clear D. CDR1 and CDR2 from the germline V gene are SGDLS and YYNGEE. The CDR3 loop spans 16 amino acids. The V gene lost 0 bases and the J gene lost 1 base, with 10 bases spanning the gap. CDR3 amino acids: CASSVVPGLTNEKLFF. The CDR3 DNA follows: TGTGCCAGCAGCGTAGTCCCCGGGCTAACTAATGAAAAACTGTTTTTT.